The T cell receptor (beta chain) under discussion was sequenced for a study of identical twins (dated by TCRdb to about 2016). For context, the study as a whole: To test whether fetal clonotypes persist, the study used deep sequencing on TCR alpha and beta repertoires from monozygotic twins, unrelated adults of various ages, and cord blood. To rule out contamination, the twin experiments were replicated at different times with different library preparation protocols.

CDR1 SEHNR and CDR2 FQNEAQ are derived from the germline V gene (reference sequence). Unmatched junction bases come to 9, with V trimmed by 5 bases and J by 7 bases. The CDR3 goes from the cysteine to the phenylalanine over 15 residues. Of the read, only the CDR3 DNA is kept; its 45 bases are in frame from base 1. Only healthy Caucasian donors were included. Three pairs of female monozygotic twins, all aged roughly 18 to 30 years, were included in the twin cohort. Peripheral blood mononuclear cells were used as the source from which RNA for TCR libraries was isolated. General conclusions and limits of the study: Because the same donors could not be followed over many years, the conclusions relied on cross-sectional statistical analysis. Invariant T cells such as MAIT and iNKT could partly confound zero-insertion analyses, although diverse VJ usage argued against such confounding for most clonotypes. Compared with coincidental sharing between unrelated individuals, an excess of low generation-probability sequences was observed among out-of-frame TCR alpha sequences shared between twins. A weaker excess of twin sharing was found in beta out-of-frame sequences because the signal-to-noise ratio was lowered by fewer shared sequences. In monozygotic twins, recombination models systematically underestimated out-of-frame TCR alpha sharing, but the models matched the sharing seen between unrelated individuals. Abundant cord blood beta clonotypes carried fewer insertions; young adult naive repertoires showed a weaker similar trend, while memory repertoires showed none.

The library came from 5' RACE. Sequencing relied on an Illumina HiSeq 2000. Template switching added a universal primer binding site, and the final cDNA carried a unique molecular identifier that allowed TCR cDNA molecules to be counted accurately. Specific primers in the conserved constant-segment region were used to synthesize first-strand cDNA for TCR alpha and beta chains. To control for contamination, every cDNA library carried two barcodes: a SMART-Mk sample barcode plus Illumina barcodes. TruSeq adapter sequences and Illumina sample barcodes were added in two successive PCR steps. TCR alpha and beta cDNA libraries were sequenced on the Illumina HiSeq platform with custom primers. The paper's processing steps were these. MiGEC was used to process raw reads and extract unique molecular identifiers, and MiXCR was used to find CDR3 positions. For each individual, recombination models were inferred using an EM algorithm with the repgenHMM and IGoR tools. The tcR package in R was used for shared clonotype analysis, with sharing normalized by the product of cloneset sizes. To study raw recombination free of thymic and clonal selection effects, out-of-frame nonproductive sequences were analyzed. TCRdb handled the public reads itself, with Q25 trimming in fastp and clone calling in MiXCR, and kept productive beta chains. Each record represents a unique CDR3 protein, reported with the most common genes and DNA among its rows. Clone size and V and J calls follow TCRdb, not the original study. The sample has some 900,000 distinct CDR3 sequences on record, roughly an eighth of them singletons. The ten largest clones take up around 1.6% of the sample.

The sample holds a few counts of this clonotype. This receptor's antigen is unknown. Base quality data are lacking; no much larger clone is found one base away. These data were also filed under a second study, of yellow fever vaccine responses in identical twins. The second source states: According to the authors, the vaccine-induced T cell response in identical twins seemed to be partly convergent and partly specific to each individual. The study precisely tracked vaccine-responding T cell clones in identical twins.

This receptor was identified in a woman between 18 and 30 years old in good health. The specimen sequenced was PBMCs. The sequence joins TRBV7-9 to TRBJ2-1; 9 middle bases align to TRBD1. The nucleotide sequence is TGTGCCAGCAGCCCCTTTGGGACAGGGCCTAATGAGCAGTTCTTC. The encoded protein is CASSPFGTGPNEQFF.